The entry that follows covers one T cell receptor (beta chain) sequence. Germline-derived CDR1 and CDR2 are SGHTA and FQGNSA. The CDR3 is 13 amino acids. Between the trimmed V and J ends, which lost 2 bases and 8 bases, there was a span of 12 bases. A single record per CDR3 protein comes from TCRdb applying MiXCR to the RT-PCR reads. The top ten hold roughly 3.9% of the sample, which has more than 600,000 distinct CDR3 sequences, more than 13% seen once. The V call is TRBV7-2, the J call TRBJ1-1; D remains unclear. The source of this sequence is a female donor in good health, serving as a healthy control. Input material: memory CD4+ T cells from blood. CDR3 amino acids: CASSLIQASEAFF. The CDR3, as DNA: TGTGCCAGCAGCTTAATCCAGGCGAGCGAAGCTTTCTTT. The full variable domain, completed using reference TRBV7-2 and TRBJ1-1, is GAGVSQSPSNKVTEKGKDVELRCDPISGHTALYWYRQSLGQGLEFLIYFQGNSAPDKSGLPSDRFSAERTGGSVSTLTIQRTQQEDSAVYLCASSLIQASEAFFGQGTRLTVV.